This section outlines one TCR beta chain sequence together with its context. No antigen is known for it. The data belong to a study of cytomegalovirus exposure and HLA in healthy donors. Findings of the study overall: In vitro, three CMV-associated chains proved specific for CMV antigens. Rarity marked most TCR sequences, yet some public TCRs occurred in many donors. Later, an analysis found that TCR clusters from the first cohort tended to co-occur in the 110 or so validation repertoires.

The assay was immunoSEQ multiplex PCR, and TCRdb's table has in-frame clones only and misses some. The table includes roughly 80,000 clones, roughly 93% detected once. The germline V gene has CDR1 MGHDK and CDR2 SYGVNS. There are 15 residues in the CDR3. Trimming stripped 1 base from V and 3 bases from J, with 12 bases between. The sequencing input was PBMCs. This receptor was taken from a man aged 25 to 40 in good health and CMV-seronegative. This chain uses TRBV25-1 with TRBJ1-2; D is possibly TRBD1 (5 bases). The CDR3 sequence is CASSELGVVDYGYTF. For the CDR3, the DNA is TGTGCCAGCAGTGAATTAGGGGTGGTCGACTATGGCTACACCTTC.